The rows below give T cell receptor beta chains drawn from one sample of a study of shared clonotypes between healthy human individuals. Using immunoSEQ multiplex PCR, the repertoire was profiled, and TCRdb retains in-frame clones only, with some absent. Counted here are about 2.4 million clones, approximately 94% occurring once; the ten biggest clones make up about 0.39%. Sample: naive CD4+ T cells from PBMCs. The receptors were gathered from a young man in good health. Some clones in this sample may be carry-over from other donors' samples. Both conserved end residues are part of each CDR3. The order of the fields is J gene, V gene, CDR3 protein.

TRBJ1-2 | TRBV19 | CASSIRPANYGYTF
TRBJ2-7 | TRBV19 | CASSFTETYEQYF
TRBJ2-1 | TRBV7-3 | CASSTGSGTFGEQFF
TRBJ2-2 | TRBV27 | CASTGEFGLTARNTGELFF
TRBJ2-7 | TRBV28 | CASIGSYEQYF
TRBJ1-2 | TRBV7-3 | CASSPQDRVSGYTF
TRBJ2-1 | TRBV4-2 | CASSQETSRQFF
TRBJ2-7 | TRBV4-1 | CASSPQWGRVSYEQYF
TRBJ1-4 | TRBV5-1 | CASSLRTGMGEKLFF
TRBJ2-5 | TRBV5-1 | CASSLSRRETQYF
TRBJ2-5 | TRBV5-1 | CASSSETAQETQYF
TRBJ2-5 | TRBV28 | CASSQGQGATQETQYF
TRBJ1-1 | TRBV25-1 | CASSEYTEAFF
TRBJ2-7 | TRBV6-5 | CASSYWGHEQYF
TRBJ1-6 | TRBV10-3 | CAISDGTGSSPLHF
TRBJ2-1 | TRBV10-3 | CAIRDDSYNEQFF
TRBJ1-3 | TRBV5-1 | CASADGRSSGNTIYF
TRBJ1-3 | TRBV9 | CASSVGSLSGNTIYF
TRBJ1-2 | TRBV19 | CASSIANGGYTF
TRBJ2-2 | TRBV14 | CASSRVVGTGELFF
TRBJ1-3 | TRBV5-4 | CASSLDGLSGYTIYF
TRBJ1-1 | TRBV10-3 | CASTGQLNTEAFF
TRBJ2-1 | TRBV5-1 | CASSLGSAYNEQFF
TRBJ2-1 | TRBV2 | CASSEARPGLGYNEQFF
TRBJ2-7 | TRBV9 | CASSRGGTQGYEQYF
TRBJ1-1 | TRBV6-5 | CASSPRQGGAEAFF
TRBJ2-1 | TRBV5-1 | CASSLQNLAGYYNEQFF
TRBJ1-1 | TRBV6-5 | CASSYSPYTEAFF
TRBJ2-2 | TRBV2 | CASRPETGGTGELFF
TRBJ1-3 | TRBV7-4 | CASSYRGQGNTIYF
TRBJ1-1 | TRBV5-1 | CASSSGSPGTEAFF
TRBJ2-1 | TRBV7-9 | CASSSFIIAVSSYNEQFF
TRBJ2-5 | TRBV5-1 | CASSVEGIEETQYF
TRBJ2-6 | TRBV5-1 | CASSLGGGSGANVLTF
TRBJ2-1 | TRBV5-1 | CASSLVPSGNEQFF
TRBJ2-7 | TRBV28 | CASSSASGRYYEQYF
TRBJ2-7 | TRBV25-1 | CASSEDWNSGAQYF
TRBJ1-5 | TRBV5-8 | CASSRGTGIGNQPQHF
TRBJ2-2 | TRBV5-1 | CASSLAPQPTELFF
TRBJ1-4 | TRBV5-1 | CASSSGTDEKLFF